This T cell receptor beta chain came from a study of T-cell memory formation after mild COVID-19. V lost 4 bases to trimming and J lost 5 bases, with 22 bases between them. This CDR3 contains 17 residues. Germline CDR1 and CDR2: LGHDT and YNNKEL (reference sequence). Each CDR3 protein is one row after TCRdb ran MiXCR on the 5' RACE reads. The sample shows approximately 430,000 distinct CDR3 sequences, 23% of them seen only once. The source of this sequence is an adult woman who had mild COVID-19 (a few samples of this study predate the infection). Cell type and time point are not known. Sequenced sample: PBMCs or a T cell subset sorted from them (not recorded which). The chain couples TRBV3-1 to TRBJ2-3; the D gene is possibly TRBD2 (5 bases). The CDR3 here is CASSRSWRAVGIDTQYF. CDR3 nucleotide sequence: TGTGCCAGCAGCCGTTCGTGGCGGGCCGTGGGGATAGATACGCAGTATTTT.